Below are 30 T cell receptor beta chains sequenced from a single sample in a study of prognosis after radiotherapy for stage I lung cancer. TCR beta CDR3 was amplified from genomic DNA by two-round multiplex PCR. With primers specific to each TRBV and TRBJ gene, the first-round PCR was performed. One entry per CDR3 protein, called by TCRdb with MiXCR from the multiplex PCR reads. The sample yields fewer than 35,000 distinct CDR3 sequences, about 43% seen once. This material consisted of PBMCs, taken before or after stereotactic body radiation therapy (not recorded which). These receptors all come from a donor aged 50 or older with non-small cell lung cancer.

This clonotype was seen at least ten times. The chain carries TRBV20-1 and TRBJ1-2; D uncertain. Trimming removed 3 bases at V and 9 bases at J, with 14 bases between. The CDR3 length is 12 residues. Germline values: CDR1 DFQATT, CDR2 SNEGSKA (reference sequence). The CDR3 region is CSASDTVERYTF. DNA of the CDR3: TGCAGTGCTAGTGACACCGTCGAACGCTACACCTTC.

This clonotype was detected many times. V usage is TRBV7-8 and J usage is TRBJ1-4; 8 positions match TRBD1. The length of the CDR3 is 16 residues. The trim removed 1 base at V and 8 bases at J, leaving 9 bases unmatched. The germline V gene has CDR1 SGHVS and CDR2 FQNEAQ. The CDR3 spells CASSLGQGATGEKLFF. The CDR3 region has the DNA TGTGCCAGCAGCTTAGGGCAGGGGGCGACGGGCGAAAAACTGTTTTTT.

The table lists this clonotype with a few counts. A read error is possible here, since a much larger clone lies one base away. V and J are TRBV11-2 and TRBJ2-5, with 8 bases matching TRBD2. This CDR3 has 14 residues. Per the germline V gene, CDR1 is SGHAT and CDR2 is FQNNGV. The CDR3 DNA reads TGTGCCAGCAGCATGACTAGCGTGCGGGAGACCCATTACTTC. It yields the protein CASSMTSVRETHYF.

The chain joins TRBV6-1 to TRBJ2-7; D gene ambiguous. The CDR3 covers 13 residues. CDR1 MNHNS and CDR2 SASEGT come from the germline V gene. Trimming pared 3 bases from V and 0 bases from J, leaving 6 bases between. For the CDR3, the DNA is TGTGCCAGCAGTGACGGGTTCTCCTACGAGCAGTACTTC. Translating gives CASSDGFSYEQYF.

This clonotype has just one count. The chain has TRBV4-1 and TRBJ2-5, with a possible D match to TRBD1 (6 bases). The V end lost 4 bases, the J end lost 1 base, and 10 bases lay between the germline ends. In germline, CDR1 is MGHRA, CDR2 YSYEKL. The CDR3 covers 14 residues. CDR3 loop: CASSPRGGQETQYF. CDR3 nucleotides: TGCGCCAGCAGCCCACGAGGGGGCCAAGAGACCCAGTACTTC.

The chain uses TRBV5-1 and TRBJ1-6; 9 nucleotides match TRBD1. CDR3 length equals 14 residues. Germline V gene lookup returns CDR1 SGHRS and CDR2 YFSETQ. The V and J ends lost 3 bases and 8 bases, in that order; junction bases with no gene match: 3. The CDR3 nucleotides are TGCGCCAGCAGCTGGACAGGGGATGATTCACCCCTCCACTTT. Translated, it gives CASSWTGDDSPLHF.

Turning to this clonotype: An end of the junction differs from the germline gene, which may be a read error. The chain carries TRBV11-3 and TRBJ2-7; 9 bases agree with TRBD2. The germline V gene encodes CDR1 SGHNT and CDR2 YENEEA. CDR3 size: 14 residues. The CDR3: CASSQSGRSCEQYF. CDR3 DNA sequence: TGTGCCAGCAGCCAAAGCGGGAGGTCCTGCGAGCAGTACTTC.

This clonotype was seen repeatedly, ten times or more. This chain uses TRBV9 with TRBJ1-4; TRBD1 aligns across 8 bases. Germline-derived CDR1 and CDR2 are SGDLS and YYNGEE. The J segment lost 5 bases and the V segment lost 1 base, leaving 4 bases of the junction unmatched. The CDR3 runs to 15 residues. CDR3: CASSVMAGGNEKLFF. The CDR3 coding sequence is TGTGCCAGCAGCGTAATGGCAGGGGGCAATGAAAAACTGTTTTTT. Drawing the rest from reference TRBV9 and TRBJ1-4, the complete variable domain is DSGVTQTPKHLITATGQRVTLRCSPRSGDLSVYWYQQSLDQGLQFLIQYYNGEERAKGNILERFSAQQFPDLHSELNLSSLELGDSALYFCASSVMAGGNEKLFFGSGTQLSVL.

This clonotype was detected many times. The chain employs TRBV5-1 and TRBJ2-3, with 9 bases identical to TRBD2. In germline, CDR1 is SGHRS, CDR2 YFSETQ. This CDR3 is 15 amino acids long. Trimming removed 4 bases from V and 6 bases from J; junction bases left unmatched: 9. This CDR3 is CASSPIAGVFDTQYF. CDR3 bases: TGCGCCAGCAGCCCCATAGCGGGAGTGTTCGATACGCAGTATTTT. Complete variable domain (other parts from reference TRBV5-1 and TRBJ2-3): KAGVTQTPRYLIKTRGQQVTLSCSPISGHRSVSWYQQTPGQGLQFLFEYFSETQRNKGNFPGRFSGRQFSNSRSEMNVSTLELGDSALYLCASSPIAGVFDTQYFGPGTRLTVL.

This chain uses TRBV5-1 with TRBJ2-2; 7 bases match TRBD1. Germline V gives CDR1 SGHRS, CDR2 YFSETQ. CDR3 length: 15 residues. Losses at the gene ends were 5 bases for V and 2 bases for J; bases not matched to a gene: 6. CDR3 sequence reads: CASSFGQANTGELFF. CDR3 nucleotides: TGCGCCAGCAGTTTCGGACAGGCTAACACCGGGGAGCTGTTTTTT.

This clonotype was counted at least ten times. The chain combines TRBV5-1 with TRBJ2-1; maybe TRBD2 (6 bases). The V end lost 4 bases, the J end lost 9 bases, and 20 bases lay between the germline ends. Germline CDR1 and CDR2: SGHRS and YFSETQ. The CDR3 contains 15 residues. Here the CDR3 DNA reads TGCGCCAGCAGCCCTCAGGCTAGCGCACCTGGTGAGCAGTTCTTC. Protein product: CASSPQASAPGEQFF. Filled out from reference TRBV5-1 and TRBJ2-1, the complete variable domain reads KAGVTQTPRYLIKTRGQQVTLSCSPISGHRSVSWYQQTPGQGLQFLFEYFSETQRNKGNFPGRFSGRQFSNSRSEMNVSTLELGDSALYLCASSPQASAPGEQFFGPGTRLTVL.

About this clonotype: This likely traces to a read error, being one base from a far larger clone. The rearrangement links TRBV7-9 to TRBJ2-7, with 9 bases lining up with TRBD2. This CDR3 is built from 14 residues. Germline CDR1 is SEHNR and CDR2 is FQNEAQ (reference sequence). The CDR3 DNA reads TGTGCCAGCAGCTTTAGCGGGAGTGCATACGAGAAGTACTTC. Residues: CASSFSGSAYEKYF.

Concerning this clonotype itself: At one boundary the junction diverges from the germline segment, which might be a read error. The CDR3 DNA reads TGCGCCAGCCAGTCGGGTCGGTGGGCCACTGAAGCTTTATTT. Translated: CASQSGRWATEALF. The genes are TRBV6-8 and TRBJ1-1; D call uncertain. Germline V CDR1 and CDR2: MNHGY, SAAAGT. CDR3 size: 14 residues.

This clonotype was recorded at least ten times. The chain has TRBV9 and TRBJ1-6; a weak D match, TRBD1 (5 bases). Germline V gene sequence: CDR1 SGDLS, CDR2 YYNGEE. The CDR3 is made up of 15 amino acids. The ends were cut back, 0 bases at V and 6 bases at J, with 10 bases in the middle. CDR3 nucleotides: TGTGCCAGCAGCGTAGATGCAGGGATTAATTCACCCCTCCACTTT. Amino acids: CASSVDAGINSPLHF.

Concerning this clonotype itself: One base separates it from a far larger clone, so it is likely a read error. The rearrangement joins TRBV2 to TRBJ1-6; weak D call: TRBD1 (5 bases). The end of the DNA is better explained by TRBJ1-1, so the J call may be wrong. CDR3 size: 14 residues. In germline, CDR1 is SNHLY, CDR2 FYNNEI. The CDR3 DNA follows: TGTGCCAGCAGTGAACCCGCCATGGGGCCTGAAGCTTTCTTT. This encodes CASSEPAMGPEAFF.

As for this clonotype: At one boundary the junction diverges from the germline segment, which might be a read error. The rearrangement links TRBV12-3 or TRBV12-4 to TRBJ2-7, with 8 nucleotides matching TRBD1. The CDR3 covers 15 residues. CDR3 in amino acids: CASSQGASQGYDQYF. The CDR3 bases are TGTGCCAGCAGTCAGGGGGCTTCACAGGGCTACGACCAGTACTTC.

This chain connects TRBV28 to TRBJ1-4, with 7 bases lining up with TRBD1. The CDR3 is made up of 15 amino acids. Germline V gene sequence: CDR1 MDHEN, CDR2 SYDVKM. Trimming removed 5 bases from V and 1 base from J; junction bases left unmatched: 4. The CDR3, as DNA: TGTGCCAGCAGTCCGCAGGGGGGAACTAATGAAAAACTGTTTTTT. Residues: CASSPQGGTNEKLFF.

As regards this clonotype: This may be a read error, as it is one base from a much larger clone. The chain joins TRBV6-5 to TRBJ1-1; D may be TRBD1 (6 bases). V lost 4 bases and J 5 bases, leaving 14 bases between the germline ends. The CDR3 runs to 14 residues. The germline V gene encodes CDR1 MNHEY and CDR2 SVGAGI. For the CDR3, the DNA is TGTGCCAGCAGTTGGTACAGGGAGAGGACTGAAGCTTTCTTT. As protein: CASSWYRERTEAFF.

A note on this clonotype: Sequence at one end of the junction differs from germline and may be a read error. V and J are TRBV5-1 and TRBJ2-1; 11 positions agree with TRBD2. From germline, CDR1 is SGHRS and CDR2 YFSETQ. This CDR3 region has 16 residues. The CDR3 is CASGYVLAGAGNEQFF. CDR3 DNA sequence: TGTGCCAGCGGCTACGTACTAGCGGGAGCTGGGAATGAGCAGTTCTTC.

V gene TRBV28 combines with J gene TRBJ2-1; 14 bases line up with TRBD2. The V gene's germline CDR1 is MDHEN and CDR2 SYDVKM. Trimming cost V 6 bases and J 9 bases; bases outside gene matches: 10. This CDR3 contains 16 residues. The CDR3 spells CASSRTTSGGGGEQFF. The DNA for the CDR3 is TGTGCCAGCAGCCGGACGACTAGCGGGGGGGGCGGTGAGCAGTTCTTC.

As concerns this clonotype: A read error may account for a junction end that differs from germline. The rearrangement joins TRBV19 to TRBJ2-6; 12 positions match TRBD1. CDR1 and CDR2 from the germline V gene are LNHDA and SQIVND (reference sequence). The CDR3 consists of 21 residues. In DNA form, the CDR3 reads TGTGCCAGTAGCCATCCGGCCCCGGGACAGGGGGCCAGGTCTGGTGCCAACGCCCTGACTTTC. Translating it yields CASSHPAPGQGARSGANALTF.

This clonotype has at least ten counts. A read error may account for a junction end that differs from germline. The chain joins TRBV20-1 to TRBJ2-3; 8 bases fit TRBD2. This CDR3 is built from 13 residues. From germline, CDR1 is DFQATT and CDR2 SNEGSKA (reference sequence). DNA of the CDR3: TGCAGTGCGAGAGCGGGAGCGGTGGATACGCAGTATTTT. This gives the protein CSARAGAVDTQYF.

The V and J genes are TRBV20-1 and TRBJ1-2, with D tentatively TRBD1 (6 bases). This CDR3 has 14 amino acids. Trimming cost V 0 bases and J 3 bases, with 11 bases left between them. CDR1 is DFQATT and CDR2 is SNEGSKA in the germline V gene (reference sequence). The chain's CDR3 is CSARDGGGYYGYTF. The CDR3 DNA is TGCAGTGCTAGAGATGGTGGGGGCTACTATGGCTACACCTTC.

There are many counts of this clonotype. The rearrangement uses TRBV19 and TRBJ1-2, with D possibly matching TRBD1 (5 bases). The germline V gene has CDR1 LNHDA and CDR2 SQIVND (reference sequence). There are 13 residues in the CDR3. V lost 0 bases, J lost 7 bases, and 9 bases lay in between. In DNA form, the CDR3 reads TGTGCCAGTAGTATAGATCCAGGGTCTGGCTACACCTTC. Translated, it gives CASSIDPGSGYTF.

This clonotype has ten or more counts. The rearrangement uses TRBV12-3 or TRBV12-4 and TRBJ2-5; 8 bases align to TRBD1. CDR3 length: 13 residues. J gave up 5 bases and V 3 bases, and 2 bases lay outside the gene matches. CDR3 sequence reads: CASSLNRGETQYF. CDR3 DNA: TGTGCCAGCAGTTTGAACAGGGGGGAGACCCAGTACTTC.

As concerns this clonotype: No conserved phenylalanine or tryptophan ends this CDR3, so it is likely a read error. Because the CDR3's place on the DNA is in doubt, the DNA is left out and the CDR3 is given as listed by TCRdb. The chain is built from TRBV7-9 and TRBJ2-7; TRBD1 is the table's D call, not checked against the DNA. With termini counted, the CDR3 has 11 amino acids. Germline CDR1 reads SEHNR; CDR2 reads FQNEAQ (reference sequence). CDR3 in amino acids: CASSLETVPRS.

The rearrangement joins TRBV6-9 to TRBJ1-4, with D unresolved. The CDR3 contains 15 residues. Trimming cost V 0 bases and J 3 bases, with 8 bases left between them. Germline values: CDR1 MNHGY, CDR2 SVAAGI. The CDR3: CASSYSRASNEKLFF. The CDR3 region has the DNA TGTGCCAGCAGTTATTCGAGGGCCTCTAATGAAAAACTGTTTTTT.

Concerning this clonotype: A far larger clone lies a single base away; this is likely a read error. The chain employs TRBV6-4 and TRBJ1-5, with D possibly TRBD1 on 5 matching bases. Trimming left V 5 bases short and J 3 bases short, with 20 bases between. The germline CDR1 and CDR2 sequences are MRHNA and SNTAGT. This CDR3 spans 17 amino acids. This chain's CDR3 is CASSTTGSRVLNQPQHF. The CDR3 DNA sequence: TGTGCCAGCAGTACCACCGGGAGCAGGGTTCTCAATCAGCCCCAGCATTTT.

To note about this clonotype: A read error is likely, as this CDR3 ends without the conserved phenylalanine or tryptophan. No DNA is shown, since the ends of the CDR3 on it are uncertain; the CDR3 is the one TCRdb lists. The CDR3 region is CASSGPRGLSTETFS. The V and J genes are TRBV25-1 and TRBJ1-1; TRBD1 was called by the table and not checked on the DNA. Both ends counted, the CDR3 spans 15 residues. CDR1 is MGHDK and CDR2 is SYGVNS in the germline V gene.

This clonotype was observed many times. The chain's CDR3 is CASSLSGQGRQETQYF. CDR3 DNA sequence: TGCGCCAGCAGCTTGAGCGGACAGGGCCGGCAAGAGACCCAGTACTTC. The V gene is TRBV5-1, the J gene TRBJ2-5, with 8 bases identical to TRBD1. The CDR3 spans 16 residues. The V gene's germline CDR1 is SGHRS and CDR2 YFSETQ. V lost 1 base and J lost 2; bases outside the gene matches: 7.